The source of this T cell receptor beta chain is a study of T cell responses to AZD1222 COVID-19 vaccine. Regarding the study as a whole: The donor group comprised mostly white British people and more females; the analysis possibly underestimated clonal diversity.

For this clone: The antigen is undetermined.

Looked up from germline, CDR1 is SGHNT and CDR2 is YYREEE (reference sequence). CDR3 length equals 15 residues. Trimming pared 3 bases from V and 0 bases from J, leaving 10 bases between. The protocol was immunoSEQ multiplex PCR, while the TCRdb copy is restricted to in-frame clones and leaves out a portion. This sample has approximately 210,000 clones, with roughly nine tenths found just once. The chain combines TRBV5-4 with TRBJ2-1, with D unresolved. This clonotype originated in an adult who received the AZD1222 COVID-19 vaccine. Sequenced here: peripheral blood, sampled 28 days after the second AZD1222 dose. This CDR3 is CASSSDTSSYNEQFF. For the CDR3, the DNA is TGTGCCAGCAGCTCTGACACAAGCTCCTACAATGAGCAGTTCTTC.